The rows below give T cell receptor beta chains drawn from one sample of a study of early stage breast cancer tumors. The assay was immunoSEQ multiplex PCR, and TCRdb's table has in-frame clones only and misses some. Among 50,000 to 75,000 clones listed, over 65% were seen once. The sample consisted of blood. These receptors all stem from a person in their thirties with breast cancer. Both conserved end residues are part of each CDR3. The D gene is left open where the match is weak. Size values are once, few and many counts, or a class for expanded clones, and some rows have none.

CASSKEEQDGCNTEAFF | TGTGCCAGCAGCAAAGAGGAGCAGGATGGGTGTAACACTGAAGCTTTCTTT | TRBV21-1 | - | - | TRBJ1-1
CASAEGGSAWGEQYF | TGTGCCAGCGCGGAGGGCGGGAGTGCTTGGGGGGAGCAGTACTTC | TRBV9 | TRBD2 | few | TRBJ2-7
CASSPHWQGKGDTEAFF | TGTGCCAGCAGTCCTCACTGGCAGGGTAAGGGTGACACTGAAGCTTTCTTT | TRBV28 | - | few | TRBJ1-1
CASSLAGGSGELFF | TGTGCCAGCAGTTTAGCGGGGGGAAGCGGGGAGCTGTTTTTT | TRBV6-5 | TRBD2 | - | TRBJ2-2
CASSPPTGVRQETQYF | TGTGCCAGCAGCCCCCCAACGGGTGTGCGGCAAGAGACCCAGTACTTC | TRBV13 | - | - | TRBJ2-5
CASTSRAIFSNQPQHF | TGTGCCAGCACCTCTCGGGCAATATTTAGCAATCAGCCCCAGCATTTT | TRBV6-7 | - | few | TRBJ1-5
CASRWGNTEAFF | TGTGCCAGTAGGTGGGGTAACACTGAAGCTTTCTTT | TRBV19 | - | few | TRBJ1-1
CAWSVLHEQYF | TGTGCCTGGAGTGTACTTCACGAGCAGTACTTC | TRBV30 | - | few | TRBJ2-7
CASTKPRSGANVLTF | TGTGCCAGCACTAAACCGCGCTCTGGGGCCAACGTCCTGACTTTC | TRBV6-5 | - | few | TRBJ2-6
CASSYSARGHGYTF | TGTGCCAGCAGTTACTCGGCCAGGGGGCATGGCTACACCTTC | TRBV6-5 | TRBD1 | - | TRBJ1-2
CASSTASYNEQFF | TGTGCCAGCAGCACCGCCTCATACAATGAGCAGTTCTTC | TRBV7-3 | - | - | TRBJ2-1
CASSHDRLTPHSNQPQHF | TGCGCCAGCAGTCATGACCGTTTGACACCCCATAGCAATCAGCCCCAGCATTTT | TRBV23-1 | - | - | TRBJ1-5
CASSPGTYEQYF | TGTGCCAGCAGCCCGGGGACCTACGAGCAGTACTTC | TRBV9 | - | few | TRBJ2-7
CASSPARSTYEQYF | TGTGCCAGCTCACCAGCTCGAAGCACCTACGAGCAGTACTTC | TRBV18 | - | once | TRBJ2-7
CASSLGGSMSYNEQFF | TGTGCCAGCAGTTTAGGGGGGAGTATGTCCTACAATGAGCAGTTCTTC | TRBV27 | - | - | TRBJ2-1
CASSQGSGGDEKLFF | TGCGCCAGCAGCCAAGGGTCAGGGGGGGATGAAAAACTGTTTTTT | TRBV4-3 | TRBD1 | - | TRBJ1-4
CASSSPEAPNYEQFF | TGTGCCAGCAGCTCCCCTGAGGCCCCTAATTACGAGCAGTTCTTC | TRBV11-3 | - | - | TRBJ2-1
CASGDPGLAGDDTQYF | TGTGCCAGCGGAGACCCGGGACTAGCGGGGGATGATACGCAGTATTTT | TRBV25-1 | TRBD2 | - | TRBJ2-3
CASSRGLANNEQFF | TGTGCCAGCAGCCGGGGACTAGCTAACAATGAGCAGTTCTTC | TRBV5-6 | TRBD2 | - | TRBJ2-1
CASSLRDLTYNEQFF | TGTGCCAGCAGCCTTAGGGATCTCACCTACAATGAGCAGTTCTTC | TRBV7-2 | - | - | TRBJ2-1
CASSQPGGGNEQFF | TGCGCCAGCAGCCAACCGGGAGGGGGCAATGAGCAGTTCTTC | TRBV4-1 | TRBD2 | - | TRBJ2-1
CAWRKTGLGNEQFF | TGTGCCTGGAGGAAAACCGGACTAGGGAATGAGCAGTTCTTC | TRBV30 | TRBD2 | - | TRBJ2-1
CASSPRTGFDTEAFF | TGCGCCAGCAGCCCGCGGACAGGGTTCGACACTGAAGCTTTCTTT | TRBV5-1 | TRBD1 | - | TRBJ1-1
CASSLQGVINQPQHF | TGTGCCAGCAGCTTACAGGGGGTCATCAATCAGCCCCAGCATTTT | TRBV5-6 | TRBD1 | - | TRBJ1-5
CASSSPGLAQDTQYF | TGTGCCAGCAGCTCACCGGGACTAGCCCAAGATACGCAGTATTTT | TRBV7-2 | TRBD2 | - | TRBJ2-3
CAWSVRVSGSNEQFF | TGTGCCTGGAGTGTACGTGTTAGCGGGAGCAATGAGCAGTTCTTC | TRBV30 | TRBD2 | - | TRBJ2-1
CASTRSGTGNYGYTF | TGTGCCAGCACCCGTTCCGGGACAGGAAACTATGGCTACACCTTC | TRBV9 | TRBD1 | once | TRBJ1-2
CATRFVRDSPLHF | TGTGCCACCCGATTCGTAAGGGATTCACCCCTCCACTTT | TRBV19 | - | few | TRBJ1-6
CASSLAMSEGETQYF | TGTGCCAGCAGCTTAGCGATGTCAGAAGGAGAGACCCAGTACTTC | TRBV7-6 | - | - | TRBJ2-5
CASSQTRTSGKVDEQFF | TGTGCCAGCAGCCAGACCAGGACTAGCGGGAAGGTAGATGAGCAGTTCTTC | TRBV6-4 | TRBD2 | once | TRBJ2-1
CASSGTSGSYEQYF | TGTGCCAGTAGCGGGACTAGCGGGAGCTACGAGCAGTACTTC | TRBV19 | TRBD2 | - | TRBJ2-7
CASSFRGVLPGDTQYF | TGTGCCAGCAGCTTCCGAGGGGTACTACCGGGGGATACGCAGTATTTT | TRBV13 | - | - | TRBJ2-3
CASSQVGGVTNEQFF | TGCGCCAGCAGCCAAGTTGGGGGAGTTACCAATGAGCAGTTCTTC | TRBV4-3 | - | - | TRBJ2-1
CASSEVRRGTNEQFF | TGTGCCAGCAGTGAAGTCCGAAGGGGGACCAATGAGCAGTTCTTC | TRBV6-1 | - | once | TRBJ2-1
CSVVKGMNTEAFF | TGCAGCGTTGTAAAGGGGATGAACACTGAAGCTTTCTTT | TRBV29-1 | - | - | TRBJ1-1
CASRGESGANVLTF | TGTGCCAGCAGGGGAGAATCTGGGGCCAACGTCCTGACTTTC | TRBV27 | - | - | TRBJ2-6
CASSQMRDRRYEQYF | TGCGCCAGCAGCCAGATGCGGGACAGGCGGTACGAGCAGTACTTC | TRBV4-1 | TRBD1 | - | TRBJ2-7
CASGPGGAFDGYTF | TGTGCCAGCGGGCCAGGGGGAGCCTTCGATGGCTACACCTTC | TRBV2 | TRBD1 | - | TRBJ1-2
CASSVGLAGGGQETQYF | TGTGCCAGCAGCGTAGGGCTAGCGGGAGGAGGGCAAGAGACCCAGTACTTC | TRBV9 | TRBD2 | - | TRBJ2-5
CASSQQGFYGCTF | TGCGCCAGCAGCCAACAGGGGTTCTATGGCTGCACCTTC | TRBV4-1 | - | - | TRBJ1-2
CASSLGHSSREAFF | TGTGCCAGCAGCTTAGGACATTCCTCCCGTGAAGCTTTCTTT | TRBV11-3 | - | - | TRBJ1-1
CASSQAPGQGQSIQYF | TGTGCCAGCAGCCAAGCTCCCGGACAGGGGCAAAGCATTCAGTACTTC | TRBV4-2 | TRBD1 | - | TRBJ2-4
CASSLGWGTRHEQYF | TGCGCCAGCAGCTTGGGGTGGGGTACACGCCACGAGCAGTACTTC | TRBV5-1 | - | - | TRBJ2-7
CASSRLGQGSNYGYTF | TGTGCCAGCAGCCGTCTGGGACAGGGTAGTAACTATGGCTACACCTTC | TRBV7-8 | TRBD1 | - | TRBJ1-2
CASSLGTTGRNTEAFF | TGTGCCAGCAGCTTGGGGACGACAGGTCGGAACACTGAAGCTTTCTTT | TRBV5-4 | - | - | TRBJ1-1
CASKNEKGTANTQYF | TGTGCCAGCAAGAACGAGAAGGGAACGGCCAATACGCAGTATTTT | TRBV6-4 | - | - | TRBJ2-3
CASSPPGSPPFGEAFF | TGTGCCAGCAGTCCCCCCGGGAGTCCCCCTTTTGGTGAAGCTTTCTTT | TRBV11-3 | - | - | TRBJ1-1
CASSALAGEFTQYF | TGTGCCAGCAGTGCTTTAGCGGGAGAGTTTACGCAGTATTTT | TRBV6-6 | TRBD2 | - | TRBJ2-3
CASSWDEDGYTF | TGTGCCAGCAGCTGGGACGAGGATGGCTACACCTTC | TRBV5-4 | - | - | TRBJ1-2
CAWGPQGAGVGYTF | TGTGCCTGGGGGCCCCAGGGGGCCGGGGTTGGCTACACCTTC | TRBV30 | TRBD1 | once | TRBJ1-2
CASTPGLDVSEQFF | TGTGCCAGTACGCCGGGACTAGACGTCTCTGAGCAGTTCTTC | TRBV19 | TRBD2 | - | TRBJ2-1
CASTARGNQPQHF | TGTGCCAGCACCGCCAGGGGTAATCAGCCCCAGCATTTT | TRBV6-4 | - | - | TRBJ1-5
CASSPGPGSTEAFF | TGTGCCAGCAGCCCCGGCCCCGGGTCCACTGAAGCTTTCTTT | TRBV7-7 | - | once | TRBJ1-1
CASSLARGGMNTEAFF | TGTGCCAGCAGCTTAGCCAGGGGAGGTATGAACACTGAAGCTTTCTTT | TRBV11-3 | - | - | TRBJ1-1
CASSPQGQPNEQFF | TGTGCCAGCTCACCCCAGGGACAGCCCAATGAGCAGTTCTTC | TRBV18 | TRBD1 | - | TRBJ2-1
CASSLLTSLETQYF | TGTGCCAGCAGCTTACTTACTAGTTTAGAGACCCAGTACTTC | TRBV7-8 | - | - | TRBJ2-5
CASSGGQDPYEQYF | TGTGCCAGCAGTGGTGGGCAGGACCCCTACGAGCAGTACTTC | TRBV6-1 | - | - | TRBJ2-7
CASSIGRTETPPYNEQFF | TGTGCCAGTAGTATAGGAAGGACTGAAACCCCCCCCTACAATGAGCAGTTCTTC | TRBV19 | - | - | TRBJ2-1
CASSSDRDTEAFF | TGTGCCAGCAGCTCGGACAGGGACACTGAAGCTTTCTTT | TRBV7-6 | TRBD1 | few | TRBJ1-1
CAWSVRDTGELFF | TGTGCCTGGAGTGTACGGGACACCGGGGAGCTGTTTTTT | TRBV30 | - | - | TRBJ2-2